What follows is one TCR beta chain and its context. The data were obtained in a study of OX40 agonist ivuxolimab in advanced cancers. V shed 2 bases and J shed 1 base, with 8 bases lying between them. This CDR3 contains 13 residues. Germline V gene lookup returns CDR1 GTSNPN and CDR2 SVGIG (reference sequence). Assay used: immunoSEQ multiplex PCR; TCRdb lists only in-frame clones, some missing. The sample yields some 80,000 clones, more than 80% seen once. The rearrangement links TRBV30 to TRBJ1-1; D uncertain. The sequence was collected from an adult with an advanced solid tumor such as melanoma, head and neck, liver or kidney cancer. Here the sequenced sample was CD4+ or CD8+ T cells sorted from blood, taken in a trial of the OX40 agonist ivuxolimab. The CDR3 loop reads CAWSITQNTEAFF. The CDR3, as DNA: TGTGCCTGGAGTATAACTCAGAACACTGAAGCTTTCTTT.